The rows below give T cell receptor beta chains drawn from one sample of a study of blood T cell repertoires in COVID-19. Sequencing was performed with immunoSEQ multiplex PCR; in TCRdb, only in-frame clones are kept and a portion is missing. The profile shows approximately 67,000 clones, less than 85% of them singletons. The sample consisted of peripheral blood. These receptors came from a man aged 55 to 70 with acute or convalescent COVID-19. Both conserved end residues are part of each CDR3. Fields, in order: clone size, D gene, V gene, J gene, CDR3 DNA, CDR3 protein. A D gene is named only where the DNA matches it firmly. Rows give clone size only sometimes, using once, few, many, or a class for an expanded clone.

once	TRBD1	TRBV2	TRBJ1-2	TGTGCCAGCAGTGATTGGACAGGGGAAACTGGCTACACCTTC	CASSDWTGETGYTF
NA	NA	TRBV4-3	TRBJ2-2	TGCGCCAGCAGCCAAGGTCCGGGGACCGGGGAGCTGTTTTTT	CASSQGPGTGELFF
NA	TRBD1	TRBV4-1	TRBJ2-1	TGCGCCAGCAGCCAAGATCGGGACGGGACAGGGTCCTTTAATGAGCAGTTCTTC	CASSQDRDGTGSFNEQFF
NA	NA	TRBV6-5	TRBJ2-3	TGTGCCAGCCTGAGGGCCACTACAAGGGCAGATACGCAGTATTTT	CASLRATTRADTQYF
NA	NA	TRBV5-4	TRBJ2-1	TGTGCCAGCAGCTTGGCTCCTTACAATGAGCAGTTCTTC	CASSLAPYNEQFF
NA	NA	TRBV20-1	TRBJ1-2	TGCAGGGCGGACAGTTCCTATGGCTACACCTTC	CRADSSYGYTF
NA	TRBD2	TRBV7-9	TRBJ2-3	TGTGCCAGCAGCCCCTTAGCGGGGGGAAGCACAGATACGCAGTATTTT	CASSPLAGGSTDTQYF
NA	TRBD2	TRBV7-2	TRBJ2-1	TGTGCCAGCAGCTTAGATGGGACTAGCTCGGATGAGCAGTTCTTC	CASSLDGTSSDEQFF
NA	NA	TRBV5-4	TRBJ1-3	TGTGCCAGCAGCTTGGGGGGCAGTGGGATCTCTGGAAACACCATATATTTT	CASSLGGSGISGNTIYF
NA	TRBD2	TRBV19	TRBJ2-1	TGTGCCAGTAGTATAGAAGCGGGGGACTTCGGTGAGCAGTTCTTC	CASSIEAGDFGEQFF
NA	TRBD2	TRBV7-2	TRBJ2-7	TGTGCCAGCAGCTTAGTGGAGGCTAGCGGGGGCTACGAGCAGTACTTC	CASSLVEASGGYEQYF
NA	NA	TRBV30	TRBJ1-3	TGTGCCTGGAGTGCAGGGGACAGAAACACCATATATTTT	CAWSAGDRNTIYF
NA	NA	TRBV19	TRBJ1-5	TGTGCCAGTAGTATATCAGGGATTGGCAATCAGCCCCAGCATTTT	CASSISGIGNQPQHF
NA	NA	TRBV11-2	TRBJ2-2	TGTGCCACCGCAGTGACCGGGGAAAGAGCCGGGGAGCTGTTTTTT	CATAVTGERAGELFF
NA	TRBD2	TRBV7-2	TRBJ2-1	TGTGCCAGCAGCGCAGGGACTAGCGGGGGCAATGAGCAGTTCTTC	CASSAGTSGGNEQFF
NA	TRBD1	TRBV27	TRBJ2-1	TGTGCCAGTTCCCGGGACAGGCCTTACAATGAGCAGTTCTTC	CASSRDRPYNEQFF
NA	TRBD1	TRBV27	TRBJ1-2	TGTGCCAGCAGTTCTCCAAGACAGGGGGCGAGAGGCTACACCTTC	CASSSPRQGARGYTF
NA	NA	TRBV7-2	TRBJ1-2	TGTGCCAGCAGCTTAGGGATCAGAACAGGGCACTATGGCTACACCTTC	CASSLGIRTGHYGYTF
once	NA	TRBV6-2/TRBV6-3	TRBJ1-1	TGTGCCAGCAGTTATGATCACAGGTCGAACACTGAAGCTTTCTTT	CASSYDHRSNTEAFF
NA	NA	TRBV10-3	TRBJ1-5	TGTGCCATCAGTGAGTCCGGGGTTAGCAATCAGCCCCAGCATTTT	CAISESGVSNQPQHF
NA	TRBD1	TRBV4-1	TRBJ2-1	TGCGCCAGCAGCCAACCGGACAGGAACTCCTACAATGAGCAGTTCTTC	CASSQPDRNSYNEQFF
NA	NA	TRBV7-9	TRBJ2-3	TGTGCCAGCAGCTTAGGGGGGCCCCCAGATACGCAGTATTTT	CASSLGGPPDTQYF
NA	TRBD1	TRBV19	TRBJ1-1	TGTGCCAGTACCTACGACAGGGGCCTCATGAGCACTGAAGCTTTCTTT	CASTYDRGLMSTEAFF
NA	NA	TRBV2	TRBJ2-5	TGTGCCAGCAGTGAATGGGGGCGGCAGACCCAGTACTTC	CASSEWGRQTQYF
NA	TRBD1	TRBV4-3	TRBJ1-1	TGCGCCAGCAGCTACGACAGGGGAGACACTGAAGCTTTCTTT	CASSYDRGDTEAFF
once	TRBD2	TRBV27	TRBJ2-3	TGTGCCAGCAGTTACCGTGTCACGGGGGGGGGCACAGATACGCAGTATTTT	CASSYRVTGGGTDTQYF
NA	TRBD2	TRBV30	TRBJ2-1	TGTGCCTGGAGCCGCGGGGGGAATAACAATGAGCAGTTCTTC	CAWSRGGNNNEQFF
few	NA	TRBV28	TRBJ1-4	TGTGCCAGCAGTTTGTTAGCTACCGCAACTAATGAAAAACTGTTTTTT	CASSLLATATNEKLFF
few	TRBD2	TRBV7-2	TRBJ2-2	TGTGCCAGCAGTCCCGTTGGGACTATCGCGAACACCGGGGAGCTGTTTTTT	CASSPVGTIANTGELFF
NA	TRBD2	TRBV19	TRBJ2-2	TGTGCCAGTAGTAGAACTAGCGGGGGGAACACCGGGGAGCTGTTTTTT	CASSRTSGGNTGELFF
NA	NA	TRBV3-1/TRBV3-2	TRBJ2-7	TGTGCCAGCAGCCTTGAGGGGGGGTTCTACGAGCAGTACTTC	CASSLEGGFYEQYF
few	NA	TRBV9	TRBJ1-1	TGTGCCAGCAGCCCCCAGCGTGGCACTGAAGCTTTCTTT	CASSPQRGTEAFF
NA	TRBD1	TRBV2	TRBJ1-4	TGTGCCAGCACCGGAGACAGGGTGGATGAAAAACTGTTTTTT	CASTGDRVDEKLFF
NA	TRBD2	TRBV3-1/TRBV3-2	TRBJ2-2	TGTGCCAGCAGCCGCGGGACTAAGAACACCGGGGAGCTGTTTTTT	CASSRGTKNTGELFF
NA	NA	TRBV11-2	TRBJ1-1	TGTGCCAGCAGCTTATATAAGGGAGTGAACACTGAAGCTTTCTTT	CASSLYKGVNTEAFF
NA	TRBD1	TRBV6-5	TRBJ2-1	TGTGCCAGCAGTTTCGGGACAGCCTCCTTTGATGAGCAGTTCTTC	CASSFGTASFDEQFF
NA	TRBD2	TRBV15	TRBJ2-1	TGTGCCACCAGCAGGGGTTCGGGAGGGTACAATGAGCAGTTCTTC	CATSRGSGGYNEQFF
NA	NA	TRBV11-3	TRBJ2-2	TGTGCCTCCTCCGAGGGATCCACCGGGGAGCTGTTTTTT	CASSEGSTGELFF
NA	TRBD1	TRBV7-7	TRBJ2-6	TGTGCCAGCAGCTTAGGGACAGGGCCCGGGGCCAACGTCCTGACTTTC	CASSLGTGPGANVLTF
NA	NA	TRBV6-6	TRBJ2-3	TGTGCCAGCAGTCCTCCCCGGGACTCTCGCACAGATACGCAGTATTTT	CASSPPRDSRTDTQYF
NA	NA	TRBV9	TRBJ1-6	TGTGCCAGCGCTCACGGGATCATTGATTCACCCCTCCACTTT	CASAHGIIDSPLHF
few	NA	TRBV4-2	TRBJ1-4	TGTGCCAGCAGCCAACCCCGGGACACAAACGAAAAACTGTTTTTT	CASSQPRDTNEKLFF
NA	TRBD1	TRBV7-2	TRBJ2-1	TGTGCCAGCAGCTTAGTACAGGGGATCCCCAATGAGCAGTTCTTC	CASSLVQGIPNEQFF
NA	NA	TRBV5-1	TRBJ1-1	TGCGCCAGCAGCTCGCGAGGGGGTTGGGACACTGAAGCTTTCTTT	CASSSRGGWDTEAFF
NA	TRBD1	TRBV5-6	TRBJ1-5	TGTGCCAGCAGCTTGGGGGGGACAGGGGGCCGGGTCCAGCCCCAGCATTTT	CASSLGGTGGRVQPQHF
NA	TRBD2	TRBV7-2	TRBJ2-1	TGTGCCAGCAGGAGCGGGGGGGCTTGGGTTGAGCAGTTCTTC	CASRSGGAWVEQFF
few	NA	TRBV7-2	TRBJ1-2	TGTGCCAGCAGCTTATCGGCAGGCTATGGCTACACCTTC	CASSLSAGYGYTF
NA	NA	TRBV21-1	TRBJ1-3	TGTGCCAGCAGTCCAACGTACAGCTCTGGAAACACCATATATTTT	CASSPTYSSGNTIYF
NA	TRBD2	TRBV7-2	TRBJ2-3	TGTGCCAGCAGCTGGACTAGCGGGGGCCGCACAGATACGCAGTATTTT	CASSWTSGGRTDTQYF
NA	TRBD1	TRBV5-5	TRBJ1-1	TGTGCCAGCAGCTTGACCCCCCAGGGGGTTGACACTGAAGCTTTCTTT	CASSLTPQGVDTEAFF
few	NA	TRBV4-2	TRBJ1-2	TGTGCCAGCAGCCCTGGAGCCAGCATTTCCTATGGCTACACCTTC	CASSPGASISYGYTF
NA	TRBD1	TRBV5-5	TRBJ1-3	TGTGCCAGCAGCTTGGTCGGGACAGATTCCTCTGGAAACACCATATATTTT	CASSLVGTDSSGNTIYF
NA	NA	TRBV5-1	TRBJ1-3	TGCGCCAGCAGCATCGGGACAGGAAACACCATATATTTT	CASSIGTGNTIYF
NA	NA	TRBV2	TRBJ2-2	TGTGCCAGCACTTTTTCTGGGCTATCGAACACCGGGGAGCTGTTTTTT	CASTFSGLSNTGELFF